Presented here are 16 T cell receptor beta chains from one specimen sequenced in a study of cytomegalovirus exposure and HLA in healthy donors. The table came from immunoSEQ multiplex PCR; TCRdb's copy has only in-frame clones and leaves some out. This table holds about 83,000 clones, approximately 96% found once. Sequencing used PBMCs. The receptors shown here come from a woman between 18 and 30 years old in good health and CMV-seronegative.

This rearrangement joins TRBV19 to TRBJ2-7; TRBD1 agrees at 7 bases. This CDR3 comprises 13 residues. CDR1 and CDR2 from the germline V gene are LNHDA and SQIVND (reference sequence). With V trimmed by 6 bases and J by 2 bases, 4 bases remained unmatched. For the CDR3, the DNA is TGTGCCAGTAGCCCCGGGACAGCCTACGAGCAGTACTTC. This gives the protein CASSPGTAYEQYF.

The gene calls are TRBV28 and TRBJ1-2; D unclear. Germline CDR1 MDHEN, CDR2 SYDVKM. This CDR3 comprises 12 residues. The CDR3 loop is CGSGIANYGYTF. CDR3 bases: TGTGGGTCCGGGATAGCTAACTATGGCTACACCTTC.

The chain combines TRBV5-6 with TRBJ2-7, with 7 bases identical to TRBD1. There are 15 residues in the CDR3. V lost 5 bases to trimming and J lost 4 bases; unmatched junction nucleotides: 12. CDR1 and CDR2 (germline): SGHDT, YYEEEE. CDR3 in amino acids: CASSYGQVGIYEQYF. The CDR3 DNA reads TGTGCCAGCAGTTACGGACAGGTCGGGATATACGAGCAGTACTTC.

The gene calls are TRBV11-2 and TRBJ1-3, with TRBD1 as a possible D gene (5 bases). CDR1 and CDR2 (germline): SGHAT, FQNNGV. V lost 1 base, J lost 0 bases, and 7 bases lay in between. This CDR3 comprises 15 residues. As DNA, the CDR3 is TGTGCCAGCAGCTTAGTGGGGGGCTCTGGAAACACCATATATTTT. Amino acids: CASSLVGGSGNTIYF.

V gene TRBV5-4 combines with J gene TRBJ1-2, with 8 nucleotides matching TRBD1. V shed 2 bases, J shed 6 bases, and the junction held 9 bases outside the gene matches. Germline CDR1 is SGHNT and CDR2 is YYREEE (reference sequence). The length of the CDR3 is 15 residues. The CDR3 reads CASSLTDRVENGYTF. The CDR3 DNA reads TGTGCCAGCAGCTTAACGGACAGGGTAGAGAATGGCTACACCTTC.

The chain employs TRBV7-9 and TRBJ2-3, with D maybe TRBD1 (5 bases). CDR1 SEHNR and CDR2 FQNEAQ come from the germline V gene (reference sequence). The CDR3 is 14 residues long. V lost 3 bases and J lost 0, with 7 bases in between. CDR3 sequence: CASSFQGSTDTQYF. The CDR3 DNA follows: TGTGCCAGCAGCTTCCAGGGAAGCACAGATACGCAGTATTTT.

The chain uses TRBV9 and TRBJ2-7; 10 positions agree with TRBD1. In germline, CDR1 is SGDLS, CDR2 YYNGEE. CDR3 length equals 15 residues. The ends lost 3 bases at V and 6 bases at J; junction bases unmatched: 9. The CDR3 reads CASSAGQGPLFEQYF. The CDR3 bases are TGTGCCAGCAGCGCGGGACAGGGGCCCCTATTCGAGCAGTACTTC.

CDR3 residues: CASAVLSGSRYEQYF. For the CDR3, the DNA is TGCGCCAGCGCCGTCCTCAGCGGGAGTAGGTACGAGCAGTACTTC. J is TRBJ2-7 and V is TRBV4-1; 8 bases are a match to TRBD2. The germline gives CDR1 MGHRA, CDR2 YSYEKL. The ends lost 8 bases at V and 4 bases at J; junction bases unmatched: 13. This CDR3 contains 15 residues.

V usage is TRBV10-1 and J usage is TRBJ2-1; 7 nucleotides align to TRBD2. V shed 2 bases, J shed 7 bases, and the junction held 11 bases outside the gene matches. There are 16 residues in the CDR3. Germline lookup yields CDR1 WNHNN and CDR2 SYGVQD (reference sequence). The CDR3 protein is CASSEREVPPRNEQFF. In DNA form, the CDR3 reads TGCGCCAGCAGTGAGCGGGAGGTGCCGCCGAGGAATGAGCAGTTCTTC.

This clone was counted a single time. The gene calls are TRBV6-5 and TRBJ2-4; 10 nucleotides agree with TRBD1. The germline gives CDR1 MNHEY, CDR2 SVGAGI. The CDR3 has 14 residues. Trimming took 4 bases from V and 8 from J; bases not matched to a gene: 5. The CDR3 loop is CASSSGQGTDIQYF. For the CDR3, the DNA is TGTGCCAGCAGTTCGGGACAGGGGACGGACATTCAGTACTTC.

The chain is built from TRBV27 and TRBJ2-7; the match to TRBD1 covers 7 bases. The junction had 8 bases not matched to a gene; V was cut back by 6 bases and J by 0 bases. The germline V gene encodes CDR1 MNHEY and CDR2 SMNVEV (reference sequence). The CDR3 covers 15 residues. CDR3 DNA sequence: TGTGCCAGCAGCCGGGGCGCAGGGGGCTCCTACGAGCAGTACTTC. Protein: CASSRGAGGSYEQYF.

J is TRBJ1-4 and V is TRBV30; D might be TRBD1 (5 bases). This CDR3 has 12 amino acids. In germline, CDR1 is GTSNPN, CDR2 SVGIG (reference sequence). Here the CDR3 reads CAKGGEDEKLFF. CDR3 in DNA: TGTGCAAAGGGAGGGGAAGATGAAAAACTGTTTTTT.

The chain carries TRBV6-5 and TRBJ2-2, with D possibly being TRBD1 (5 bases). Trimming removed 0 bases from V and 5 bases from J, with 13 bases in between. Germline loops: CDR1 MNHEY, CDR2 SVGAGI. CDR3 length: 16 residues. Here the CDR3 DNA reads TGTGCCAGCAGTTACTCCTTCAGGGTCCGAACCGGGGAGCTGTTTTTT. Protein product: CASSYSFRVRTGELFF.

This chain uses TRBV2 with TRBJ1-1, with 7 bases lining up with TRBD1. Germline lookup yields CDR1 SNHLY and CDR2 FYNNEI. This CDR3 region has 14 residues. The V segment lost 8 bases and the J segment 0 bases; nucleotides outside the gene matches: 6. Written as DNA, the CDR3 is TGTGCCAGCCGCAAGGGACAGATGAACACTGAAGCTTTCTTT. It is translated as CASRKGQMNTEAFF.

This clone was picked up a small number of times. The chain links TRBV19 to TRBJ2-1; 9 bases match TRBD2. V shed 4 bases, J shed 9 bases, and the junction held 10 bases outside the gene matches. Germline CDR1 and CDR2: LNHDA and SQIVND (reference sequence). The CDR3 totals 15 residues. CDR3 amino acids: CASSSGRAPLTEQFF. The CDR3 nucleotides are TGTGCCAGTAGTAGCGGGAGGGCCCCCCTTACTGAGCAGTTCTTC.

CDR3 sequence (DNA): TGCGCCAGCAGCTTGACCCAGGACACTGAAGCTTTCTTT. Translating gives CASSLTQDTEAFF. This chain uses TRBV5-1 with TRBJ1-1; D call uncertain. CDR1 is SGHRS, CDR2 YFSETQ, per germline. Trimming cost V 1 base and J 3 bases, with 7 bases left between them. The CDR3 contains 13 residues.